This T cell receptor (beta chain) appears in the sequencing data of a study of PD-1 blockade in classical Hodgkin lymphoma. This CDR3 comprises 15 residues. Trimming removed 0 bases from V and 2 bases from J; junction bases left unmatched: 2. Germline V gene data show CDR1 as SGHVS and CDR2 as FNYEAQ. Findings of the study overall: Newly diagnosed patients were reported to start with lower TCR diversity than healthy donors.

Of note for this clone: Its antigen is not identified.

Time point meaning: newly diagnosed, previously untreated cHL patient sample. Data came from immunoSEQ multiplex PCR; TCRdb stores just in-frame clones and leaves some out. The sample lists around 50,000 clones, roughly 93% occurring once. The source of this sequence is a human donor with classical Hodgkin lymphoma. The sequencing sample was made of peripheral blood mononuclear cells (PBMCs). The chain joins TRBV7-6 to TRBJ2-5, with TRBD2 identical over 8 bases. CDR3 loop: CASSLAGGRQETQYF. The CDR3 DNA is TGTGCCAGCAGCTTAGCGGGCGGGAGGCAAGAGACCCAGTACTTC.